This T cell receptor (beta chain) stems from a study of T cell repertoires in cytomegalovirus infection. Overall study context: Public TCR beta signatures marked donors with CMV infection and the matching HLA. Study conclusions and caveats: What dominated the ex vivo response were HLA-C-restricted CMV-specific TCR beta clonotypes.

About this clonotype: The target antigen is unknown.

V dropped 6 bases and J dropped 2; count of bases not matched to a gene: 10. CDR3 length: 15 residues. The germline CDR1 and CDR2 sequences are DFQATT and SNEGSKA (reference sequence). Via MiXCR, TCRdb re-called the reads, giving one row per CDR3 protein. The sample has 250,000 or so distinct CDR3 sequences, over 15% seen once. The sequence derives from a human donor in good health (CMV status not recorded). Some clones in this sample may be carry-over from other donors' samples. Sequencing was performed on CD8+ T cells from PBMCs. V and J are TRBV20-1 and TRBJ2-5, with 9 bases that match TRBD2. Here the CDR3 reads CSARRRGGGQETQYF. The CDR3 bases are TGCAGTGCCCGGCGGCGCGGGGGGGGTCAAGAGACCCAGTACTTC.